This is a list of T cell receptor beta chains from one sample in a study of T-cell reconstitution after alpha-beta-depleted transplantation in children. TCRdb re-called the PCR reads with MiXCR, one entry per CDR3 protein. Among a few hundred thousand distinct CDR3 sequences listed, around 18% were seen once. Sequencing was performed on PBMCs from the stem cell graft donor, taken from the stem cell graft. The origin of the receptors is a human donor who donated a stem cell graft to a child with acute lymphoblastic leukemia. Each CDR3 is given with its conserved first and last residue. A D gene is named only where the DNA matches it firmly. Size values are once, few and many counts, or a class for expanded clones, and some rows have none.

v_call	j_call	clone_size	d_call	cdr3_aa	cdr3_nt
TRBV6-1	TRBJ2-1	-	-	CASSEGPAAYNEQFF	TGTGCCAGCAGTGAGGGACCAGCGGCCTACAATGAGCAGTTCTTC
TRBV29-1	TRBJ2-1	many	TRBD2	CSASGLSYNEQFF	TGCAGCGCTAGCGGCCTCTCCTACAATGAGCAGTTCTTC
TRBV6-1	TRBJ2-3	few	-	CASSPGVRADTQYF	TGTGCCAGCAGTCCCGGGGTGAGGGCAGATACGCAGTATTTT
TRBV27	TRBJ2-1	-	-	CASSSFTGLEHEQFF	TGTGCCAGCAGTTCCTTTACAGGGCTTGAGCATGAGCAGTTCTTC
TRBV11-2	TRBJ2-3	many	-	CASSLSRDTQYF	TGTGCCAGCAGCTTAAGTCGAGATACGCAGTATTTT
TRBV5-1	TRBJ2-1	few	TRBD2	CASSWGLAGGGEQFF	TGCGCCAGCAGCTGGGGACTAGCGGGAGGTGGAGAGCAGTTCTTC
TRBV7-2	TRBJ2-7	many	-	CASSLQGTLYEQYF	TGTGCCAGCAGCTTACAGGGCACACTCTACGAGCAGTACTTC
TRBV7-3	TRBJ2-1	few	TRBD2	CASSLLAGVVNEQFF	TGTGCCAGCAGCTTACTAGCGGGAGTCGTCAATGAGCAGTTCTTC
TRBV9	TRBJ1-2	-	TRBD1	CASKKSGQGNGYTF	TGTGCCAGCAAAAAGTCCGGACAGGGGAATGGCTACACCTTC
TRBV29-1	TRBJ1-2	few	-	CSTGTGLGYTF	TGCAGCACCGGCACGGGGTTGGGCTACACCTTC
TRBV4-1	TRBJ1-1	-	TRBD1	CASSQEGGSNTEAFF	TGCGCCAGCAGCCAAGAAGGGGGCTCGAACACTGAAGCTTTCTTT
TRBV19	TRBJ2-1	few	-	CASSRTTWGNEQFF	TGTGCCAGTAGTAGGACTACCTGGGGCAATGAGCAGTTCTTC
TRBV12-3/TRBV12-4	TRBJ2-1	few	-	CASSPRPNTLQGFF	TGTGCCAGCAGTCCGCGGCCCAACACGCTGCAAGGCTTCTTC
TRBV10-2	TRBJ2-7	few	TRBD2	CASSETLGLVYYEQYF	TGCGCCAGCAGTGAAACTTTGGGACTAGTTTACTACGAGCAGTACTTC
TRBV7-8	TRBJ2-3	few	-	CASSLFEGDTQYF	TGTGCCAGCAGCTTATTTGAAGGAGATACGCAGTATTTT
TRBV5-1	TRBJ2-5	-	TRBD1	CASSLWTGREQETQYF	TGCGCCAGCAGCCTCTGGACAGGGCGAGAACAAGAGACCCAGTACTTC
TRBV4-1	TRBJ2-1	-	TRBD1	CASSPGQGGPNEQFF	TGCGCCAGCAGCCCGGGACAGGGCGGACCCAATGAGCAGTTCTTC
TRBV11-2	TRBJ2-7	-	-	CASSPRLVYEQYF	TGTGCCAGCAGCCCCCGACTAGTTTACGAGCAGTACTTC
TRBV19	TRBJ2-2	-	-	CASSIDPGPGELFF	TGTGCCAGTAGTATAGATCCCGGACCCGGGGAGCTGTTTTTT
TRBV20-1	TRBJ2-1	-	-	CSARAKRISRSNEQFF	TGCAGTGCTAGAGCCAAGCGGATTAGTCGATCCAATGAGCAGTTCTTC
TRBV4-1	TRBJ1-2	-	TRBD1	CASSHRTGGPANYGYTF	TGCGCCAGCAGCCACCGGACAGGGGGACCAGCTAACTATGGCTACACCTTC
TRBV12-3/TRBV12-4	TRBJ1-2	few	-	CASRGFSQGVDYGYTF	TGTGCCAGCAGGGGGTTTAGCCAGGGCGTCGACTATGGCTACACCTTC
TRBV19	TRBJ2-2	few	-	CASSIQSGNTGELFF	TGTGCCAGTAGTATCCAGTCCGGGAACACCGGGGAGCTGTTTTTT
TRBV5-1	TRBJ2-3	few	-	CASRTSSGTDTQYF	TGCGCCAGCCGAACGAGCTCCGGCACAGATACGCAGTATTTT
TRBV7-3	TRBJ2-1	-	-	CASQRTTGSTDEQFF	TGTGCCAGCCAGAGAACTACCGGGAGCACCGATGAGCAGTTCTTC
TRBV15	TRBJ1-5	-	-	CATSLGSGGNQPQHF	TGTGCCACCAGCTTGGGGTCAGGGGGCAATCAGCCCCAGCATTTT
TRBV4-1	TRBJ2-1	once	-	CASSQDWGSSYNEQFF	TGCGCCAGCAGCCAAGATTGGGGCAGCTCCTACAATGAGCAGTTCTTC
TRBV7-8	TRBJ2-1	-	TRBD2	CASSLTLAGLSYNEQFF	TGTGCCAGCAGCTTGACTTTAGCGGGACTCTCCTACAATGAGCAGTTCTTC
TRBV6-1	TRBJ1-1	-	-	CATTPGVLGTEAFF	TGTGCCACCACACCGGGGGTCTTAGGCACTGAAGCTTTCTTT
TRBV3-1	TRBJ2-4	few	-	CASSQDWNLAKNIQYF	TGTGCCAGCAGCCAAGACTGGAACCTAGCCAAAAACATTCAGTACTTC
TRBV20-1	TRBJ2-7	-	-	CSAREIGDPFYEQYF	TGCAGTGCTAGAGAGATTGGGGACCCATTCTACGAGCAGTACTTC
TRBV7-3	TRBJ2-1	-	-	CASSFAQSSYNEQFF	TGTGCCAGCAGCTTCGCACAAAGCTCCTACAATGAGCAGTTCTTC
TRBV29-1	TRBJ2-2	-	-	CSLYRVDTGELFF	TGCAGCCTTTACAGGGTAGACACCGGGGAGCTGTTTTTT
TRBV20-1	TRBJ2-1	few	-	CSAQSRDTSYNEQFF	TGCAGTGCCCAATCCCGGGACACCTCCTACAATGAGCAGTTCTTC
TRBV10-2	TRBJ2-7	-	TRBD1	CAISTGGFHEQYF	TGCGCCATTTCGACAGGGGGTTTCCACGAGCAGTACTTC
TRBV7-2	TRBJ2-7	-	-	CASSLDSGRSYEQYF	TGTGCCAGCAGCTTAGATAGCGGACGCTCCTACGAGCAGTACTTC
TRBV13	TRBJ2-3	few	-	CASSPEAGATDTQYF	TGTGCCAGCAGCCCGGAAGCTGGGGCCACAGATACGCAGTATTTT